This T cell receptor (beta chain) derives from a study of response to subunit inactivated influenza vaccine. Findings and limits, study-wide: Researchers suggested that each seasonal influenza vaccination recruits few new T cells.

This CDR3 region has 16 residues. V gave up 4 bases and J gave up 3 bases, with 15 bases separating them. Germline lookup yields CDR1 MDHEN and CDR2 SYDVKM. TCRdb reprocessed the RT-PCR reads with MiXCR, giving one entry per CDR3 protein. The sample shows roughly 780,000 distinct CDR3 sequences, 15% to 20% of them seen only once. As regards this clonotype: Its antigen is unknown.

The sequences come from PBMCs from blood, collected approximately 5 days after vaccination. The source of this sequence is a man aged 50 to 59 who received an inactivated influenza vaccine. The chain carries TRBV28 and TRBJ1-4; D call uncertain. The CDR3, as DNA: TGTGCCAGCAGTTCCACCGCGGACCAATCTAATGAAAAACTGTTTTTT. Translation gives CASSSTADQSNEKLFF.